The T cell receptor (beta chain) under discussion was sequenced for a study of blood T cell repertoires in COVID-19. Sequenced by immunoSEQ multiplex PCR; TCRdb stores in-frame clones only, minus some. The data contain about 530,000 clones, 70% to 90% of them singletons. The CDR3 is 10 amino acids. CDR1 and CDR2 from the germline V gene are MNHEY and SMNVEV (reference sequence). Trimming removed 10 bases from V and 2 bases from J, with 5 bases in between. This clonotype originated in a woman in her fifties or sixties with COVID-19, enrolled during active disease. The sample consisted of peripheral blood. This rearrangement joins TRBV27 to TRBJ1-2; no clear D. This chain's CDR3 is CANGNYGYTF. The CDR3 DNA follows: TGTGCCAACGGGAACTATGGCTACACCTTC.